This T cell receptor (beta chain) was documented in a study of T cells after yellow fever vaccination (dated by TCRdb to the late 2010s). General notes on the study: Libraries from fractions with low cell numbers were prepared with the SMART-Seq v4 Ultra Low Input RNA kit. To track T-cell clones before and after primary and booster YFV17D yellow fever vaccination, bulk TCR alpha and beta repertoires were sequenced longitudinally. Two healthy male donors, one aged 18 to 30 and one aged 30 to 40 years, were included in the cohort. Blood was collected at multiple timepoints before and after primary and secondary immunization, and bulk PBMC replicates and cell subsets were isolated.

Here is what the overall study found, with its caveats: Computational filtering was required because FACS-sorted repertoires could contain abundant contaminating clonotypes from the bulk population. After the booster, most of the clones that had expanded following primary vaccination were detected again (approximately 95% of CD4 and 80% to 90% of CD8), which suggests that memory was broadly maintained. The study included only a couple of donors, which limits how far the findings can be generalized. The secondary T-cell response was weaker than the primary response but faster, peaking on day 5 instead of day 15. A small fraction of clonotypes showed up in both the CD4 and CD8 compartments, probably as a result of convergent recombination.

CDR1 and CDR2 are read off the germline V gene as SGHNT and YENEEA. V ends up 5 bases short and J 4 bases short, with an unmatched junction base count of 5. The CDR3, cysteine through phenylalanine, is 15 amino acids long. The entry retains the CDR3 DNA only, 45 bases that are in frame from base 1. Concerning this clonotype: The antigen it recognizes is unknown. There are no base qualities to consult, and no much larger clone falls within one base.

In the paper's terms, the treatment or condition label means: live attenuated yellow fever vaccine strain. PBMCs were isolated from peripheral blood using a standard Ficoll-Paque protocol. CD4 and CD8 T-cell fractions were isolated with Dynabeads CD4 and CD8 positive selection kits. TriZol was used to extract RNA from bulk PBMCs, from CD4 and CD8 fractions, and from dextramer-positive and dextramer-negative fractions. Sequencing used an Illumina NovaSeq 6000. TCR cDNA was made using 5'RACE template switching, a step that added a universal primer site and unique molecular identifiers. Priming for cDNA synthesis came from both the TCR alpha and TCR beta constant segments. Library amplification used two PCR steps, and the second PCR step added sample barcodes and sequencing adapters. Sequencing of libraries was done on Illumina HiSeq 2500 (2x100 bp) or NovaSeq (2x150 bp). The original pipeline was this. MIGEC was used to demultiplex reads and collapse the reads into UMI consensus sequences, and MiXCR was used for V(D)J alignment. Using edgeR on replicate PBMC samples, clonotypes were called vaccine-responding if FDR was below 0.01 and the log2 fold change was above 5 up to day 15. Bulk clonotypes were assigned CD4 or CD8 identity according to which sequenced CD4 or CD8 repertoire held them at higher abundance. TCRdb trimmed public reads at Q25 via fastp, called clones via MiXCR and kept in-frame beta chains. Rows matching on CDR3 protein sequence are summarized as one entry with the most common DNA and genes. V and J calls and clone size were set by TCRdb, not the authors. The sample yields approximately 93,000 distinct CDR3 sequences; less than 6% were counted once. Together, the top ten hold about two fifths of the sample.

This TCR was sampled from a man aged 18 to 30 who received the YFV17D yellow fever vaccine. Recombination linked TRBV11-3 to TRBJ2-2; 9 of the junction bases match TRBD2. The sequencing used CD8+ T cells sorted from PBMCs, collected 10 days after the yellow fever booster vaccination. The DNA is TGTGCCAGCAGCCCTAGCGGGGTCCCCACCGGGGAGCTGTTTTTT. It translates to CASSPSGVPTGELFF.